Following are 9 T cell receptor beta chains from one sample sequenced in a study of blood T cell repertoires in COVID-19. Profiled with immunoSEQ multiplex PCR; TCRdb holds only in-frame clones, not every one. Among about 75,000 clones listed, 88% were seen once. The material sequenced was peripheral blood. The receptors originated from a human donor in a cohort sampled during active COVID-19.

The rearrangement joins TRBV28 to TRBJ1-2; a possible D gene is TRBD1 (5 bases). The CDR3 has 15 residues. Germline values: CDR1 MDHEN, CDR2 SYDVKM. Trimming removed 6 bases from V and 4 bases from J, with 18 bases in between. The CDR3 region is CASRPGVGGGYGYTF. CDR3 bases: TGTGCCAGCAGGCCCGGGGTGGGGGGTGGCTATGGCTACACCTTC.

In this sample, this clone turned up a few times. This rearrangement joins TRBV5-4 to TRBJ1-5, with D unresolved. V dropped 4 bases and J dropped 7 bases, with 9 bases sitting between them. Germline CDR1 is SGHNT and CDR2 is YYREEE (reference sequence). The CDR3 is made up of 12 amino acids. The CDR3 spells CASSTDYQPQHF. CDR3 bases: TGTGCCAGCAGCACAGATTACCAGCCCCAGCATTTT.

The chain has TRBV28 and TRBJ2-2, with TRBD2 identical over 8 bases. The CDR3 is 14 residues long. Germline V gives CDR1 MDHEN, CDR2 SYDVKM. The V and J ends lost 5 bases and 5 bases, in that order; junction bases with no gene match: 4. The CDR3 DNA reads TGTGCCAGCAGTCTCGGCGGGGGGACCGGGGAGCTGTTTTTT. Translation: CASSLGGGTGELFF.

The V and J genes are TRBV25-1 and TRBJ1-2; D not resolved. V was trimmed by 5 bases and J by 1 base, leaving 14 bases between them. This CDR3 comprises 15 residues. Per the germline V gene, CDR1 is MGHDK and CDR2 is SYGVNS. The chain's CDR3 is CASSTHRDLNYGYTF. Written as DNA, the CDR3 is TGTGCCAGCAGTACCCACAGAGATCTTAACTATGGCTACACCTTC.

Here the CDR3 reads CASSKTGDSYEQYF. Written as DNA, the CDR3 is TGTGCCAGCAGCAAGACAGGGGACTCCTACGAGCAGTACTTC. The rearrangement links TRBV6-1 to TRBJ2-7; 8 bases map to TRBD1. CDR3 length: 14 residues. CDR1 is MNHNS, CDR2 SASEGT, per germline. V was pared by 6 bases and J by 0 bases, with 4 bases of the junction left unmatched.

The chain has TRBV5-4 and TRBJ1-6, with 8 positions matching TRBD1. CDR3 length: 15 amino acids. The V segment lost 3 bases and the J segment 5 bases; nucleotides outside the gene matches: 4. Germline values: CDR1 SGHNT, CDR2 YYREEE (reference sequence). CDR3 sequence reads: CASSSDRGDNSPLHF. The CDR3 region has the DNA TGTGCCAGCAGCTCCGACAGGGGAGATAATTCACCCCTCCACTTT.

The V call is TRBV27, the J call TRBJ1-5; tentatively, D is TRBD1 (5 bases). The germline CDR1 and CDR2 sequences are MNHEY and SMNVEV (reference sequence). This CDR3 region has 14 residues. With 2 bases removed from V and 4 bases from J, the gap between germline ends came to 9 bases. In nucleotides, the CDR3 is TGTGCCAGCAGTTTAGGCAGGGTTAATCAGCCCCAGCATTTT. This translates into CASSLGRVNQPQHF.

This clone appeared a single time. V and J are TRBV2 and TRBJ1-3; the D gene is possibly TRBD1 (5 bases). V was shortened by 6 bases and J by 0 bases, with 12 bases between the two germline ends. This CDR3 region has 15 residues. From germline, CDR1 is SNHLY and CDR2 FYNNEI. DNA for the CDR3: TGTGCCAGCAGCGTTGGGGGGGGCTCTGGAAACACCATATATTTT. Translating it yields CASSVGGGSGNTIYF.

The chain recombines TRBV7-8 with TRBJ2-7; 7 positions match TRBD2. This CDR3 has 16 amino acids. The J segment lost 2 bases and the V segment lost 3 bases, leaving 10 bases of the junction unmatched. Germline-derived CDR1 and CDR2 are SGHVS and FQNEAQ. CDR3 DNA sequence: TGTGCCAGCAGCTTTCGAGCGGGAAGGGATACCTACGAGCAGTACTTC. Encoded protein: CASSFRAGRDTYEQYF.